What follows are 30 T cell receptor beta chains derived from one specimen sequenced in a study of long-term antiretroviral therapy in people with HIV. The run of the v3.0 immunoSEQ assay was at survey level. The repertoire was sequenced with immunoSEQ multiplex PCR; TCRdb's copy has only in-frame clones and lacks some. The sample records 9,500 to 12,000 clones, 81% being singletons. The source was unsorted PBMCs, collected 1.8 years after starting antiretroviral therapy. All receptors come from a middle-aged man with HIV.

CDR3 DNA sequence: TGTGCCAGCAGGTCCTTGCAAGAGACCCAGTACTTC. Protein sequence: CASRSLQETQYF. The rearrangement links TRBV27 to TRBJ2-5; D gene unclear. The V and J ends lost 6 bases and 2 bases respectively, with 7 bases between them. Germline lookup yields CDR1 MNHEY and CDR2 SMNVEV (reference sequence). The CDR3 extends over 12 amino acids.

This clone has only a few counts. The chain carries TRBV7-6 and TRBJ1-5; D may be TRBD1 (5 bases). CDR1 is SGHVS and CDR2 is FNYEAQ in the germline V gene. Between the trimmed V and J ends, which lost 1 base and 6 bases, there was a span of 16 bases. The CDR3 covers 16 residues. This CDR3 is CASSLDPGTRGQPQHF. CDR3 sequence (DNA): TGTGCCAGCAGCTTAGATCCAGGGACGAGGGGTCAGCCCCAGCATTTT.

Only one count was recorded for this clone. The chain joins TRBV30 to TRBJ1-1, with D hard to call. CDR1 and CDR2 (germline): GTSNPN, SVGIG (reference sequence). Deletions cut 4 bases from V and 2 bases from J, with 14 bases between. CDR3 size: 14 residues. The CDR3 nucleotides read TGTGCCTGGATTCGTCCAGACCTTAACACTGAAGCTTTCTTT. Its translation: CAWIRPDLNTEAFF.

The rearrangement links TRBV5-1 to TRBJ2-4, with TRBD1 as a possible D gene (6 bases). The CDR3 is 17 amino acids. V was trimmed by 0 bases and J by 9 bases, leaving 22 bases between them. CDR1 and CDR2 from the germline V gene are SGHRS and YFSETQ. The CDR3 reads CASSLGSGTKASSIQYF. For the CDR3, the DNA is TGCGCCAGCAGCTTGGGGTCCGGGACAAAGGCGTCAAGCATTCAGTACTTC.

This sequence joins TRBV10-3 and TRBJ1-1; possibly TRBD1 for D (5 bases). V dropped 0 bases and J dropped 1 base, with 12 bases sitting between them. The CDR3 totals 16 residues. Germline V gene data show CDR1 as ENHRY and CDR2 as SYGVKD. CDR3 sequence: CAISESGWDANTEAFF. CDR3 sequence (DNA): TGTGCCATCAGTGAGTCGGGGTGGGACGCGAACACTGAAGCTTTCTTT.

Within the sample, this clone is large. J is TRBJ2-7 and V is TRBV5-4, with TRBD2 matching 8 bases. Trimming took 3 bases from V and 2 from J; bases not matched to a gene: 10. The CDR3 has 16 amino acids. CDR1 and CDR2 (germline): SGHNT, YYREEE (reference sequence). The DNA of the CDR3 is TGTGCCAGCAGCTATCCGCGGGGGGACTCTACCTACGAGCAGTACTTC. Translation: CASSYPRGDSTYEQYF.

The chain recombines TRBV27 with TRBJ1-5; no firm D call. The CDR3 extends over 15 amino acids. Germline V gene lookup returns CDR1 MNHEY and CDR2 SMNVEV (reference sequence). Trimming removed 0 bases from V and 4 bases from J, with 10 bases in between. This chain's CDR3 is CASSLSPGINQPQHF. The CDR3 DNA sequence: TGTGCCAGCAGTTTATCGCCGGGGATAAATCAGCCCCAGCATTTT.

This clone was counted a single time. V and J are TRBV28 and TRBJ1-5; possible D gene TRBD1, 5 bases. V shed 3 bases and J shed 0 bases, with 18 bases lying between them. Germline values: CDR1 MDHEN, CDR2 SYDVKM. This CDR3 region has 18 residues. CDR3 protein: CASSFQGVGSGSNQPQHF. The DNA for the CDR3 is TGTGCCAGCAGTTTTCAAGGGGTAGGATCAGGTAGCAATCAGCCCCAGCATTTT.

The chain links TRBV29-1 to TRBJ1-1; unclear D gene. CDR3 length: 10 amino acids. The germline V gene has CDR1 SQVTM and CDR2 ANQGSEA. Trimming left V 3 bases short and J 5 bases short, with 4 bases between. CDR3 residues: CSVDETEAFF. The CDR3 coding sequence is TGCAGCGTTGATGAGACTGAAGCTTTCTTT. Full variable domain (outside the CDR3, taken from reference TRBV29-1 and TRBJ1-1): SAVISQKPSRDICQRGTSLTIQCQVDSQVTMMFWYRQQPGQSLTLIATANQGSEATYESGFVIDKFPISRPNLTFSTLTVSNMSPEDSSIYLCSVDETEAFFGQGTRLTVV.

This chain links TRBV30 with TRBJ2-7; 12 bases line up with TRBD2. V gave up 3 bases and J gave up 7 bases; unmatched junction bases: 13. Germline V gene sequence: CDR1 GTSNPN, CDR2 SVGIG (reference sequence). This CDR3 comprises 16 residues. This CDR3 reads CAWRSRLTSGGWEQYF. The CDR3 nucleotides are TGTGCCTGGAGGTCTCGCCTTACTAGCGGGGGGTGGGAGCAGTACTTC.

J is TRBJ2-5 and V is TRBV5-4; D is unclear. Per the germline V gene, CDR1 is SGHNT and CDR2 is YYREEE (reference sequence). CDR3 length: 15 amino acids. Between the trimmed V and J ends, which lost 4 bases and 0 bases, there was a span of 13 bases. The CDR3 is CASSRVLGNQETQYF. The CDR3 region has the DNA TGTGCCAGCAGCCGGGTTCTGGGGAACCAAGAGACCCAGTACTTC.

The chain links TRBV5-1 to TRBJ1-1, with 9 bases that match TRBD1. The CDR3 covers 15 residues. Germline V gene data show CDR1 as SGHRS and CDR2 as YFSETQ. Trimming cost V 7 bases and J 1 base; bases outside gene matches: 8. In DNA, the CDR3 is TGCGCCAGCTCTTACAGGGGGCCGGAGAACACTGAAGCTTTCTTT. Translation: CASSYRGPENTEAFF.

This clone was seen only a few times. In DNA, the CDR3 is TGCGCCAGCAGCCAAGTACAGGGAAACACCATATATTTT. Protein: CASSQVQGNTIYF. The chain couples TRBV4-3 to TRBJ1-3; D uncertain. There are 13 residues in the CDR3. V was cut by 1 base and J by 4 bases, with 5 bases left in between. CDR1 is LGHNA and CDR2 is YSLEER in the germline V gene.

The rearrangement links TRBV21-1 to TRBJ2-4; the table's D call TRBD2 went unverified against the DNA. TRBV21-1 is a listed pseudogene. CDR3 length: 20 residues. As DNA, the CDR3 is TGTGCCAGCAGCAACCGGAGCTCTAATTGGCAGCTACTACCCAAAAACATTCAGTACTTC. The encoded protein is CASSNRSSNWQLLPKNIQYF.

The chain employs TRBV18 and TRBJ2-1; no clear D. The germline CDR1 and CDR2 sequences are KGHSH and LQKENI. Trimming stripped 4 bases from V and 0 bases from J, with 10 bases between. This CDR3 spans 15 amino acids. CDR3 sequence reads: CASSLIPSSYNEQFF. As DNA, the CDR3 is TGTGCCAGCTCACTCATACCTTCCTCCTACAATGAGCAGTTCTTC. Complete variable domain (other parts from reference TRBV18 and TRBJ2-1): NAGVMQNPRHLVRRRGQEARLRCSPMKGHSHVYWYRQLPEEGLKFMVYLQKENIIDESGMPKERFSAEFPKEGPSILRIQQVVRGDSAAYFCASSLIPSSYNEQFFGPGTRLTVL.

CDR3 protein: CASRSATQETQYF. CDR3 in DNA: TGTGCCAGCAGGTCCGCAACTCAAGAGACCCAGTACTTC. This sequence joins TRBV2 and TRBJ2-5; D is unclear. From germline, CDR1 is SNHLY and CDR2 FYNNEI. V lost 6 bases, J lost 2 bases, and 10 bases lay in between. This CDR3 spans 13 amino acids.

V usage is TRBV29-1 and J usage is TRBJ2-3, with 8 positions matching TRBD1. The length of the CDR3 is 14 residues. CDR1 and CDR2 from the germline V gene are SQVTM and ANQGSEA. Trimming at V came to 4 bases and at J to 4 bases, leaving 7 bases not matched to a gene. CDR3 DNA: TGCAGCGTTGGTTTTCAGGGGGCGGCAGATACGCAGTATTTT. Its translation is CSVGFQGAADTQYF.

CDR3 coding DNA: TGTGCCAGTAGTATAGGGGGCGGATCAATCGACGAGCAGTACTTC. Residues: CASSIGGGSIDEQYF. The chain is built from TRBV19 and TRBJ2-7; possibly TRBD1 for D (5 bases). The CDR3 contains 15 residues. Germline V lookup: CDR1 LNHDA, CDR2 SQIVND (reference sequence). The V gene lost 1 base and the J gene lost 5 bases, with 15 bases spanning the gap.

V gene TRBV7-8 combines with J gene TRBJ2-3; 12 bases agree with TRBD2. This CDR3 comprises 16 residues. After removal of 2 bases from V and 1 base from J, the junction contained 1 base not matched to a gene. The V gene's germline CDR1 is SGHVS and CDR2 FQNEAQ. The chain's CDR3 is CASSLRLAGGTDTQYF. The CDR3 DNA reads as TGTGCCAGCAGCTTACGACTAGCGGGGGGCACAGATACGCAGTATTTT.

This clone was picked up a small number of times. The chain combines TRBV7-9 with TRBJ2-7; D uncertain. V was cut by 1 base and J by 4 bases, with 5 bases left in between. The CDR3 sequence is 12 residues long. CDR1 is SEHNR, CDR2 FQNEAQ, per germline (reference sequence). The DNA of the CDR3 is TGTGCCAGCAGCTTAGATCCTTACGAGCAGTACTTC. As protein: CASSLDPYEQYF.

CDR3 DNA sequence: TGTGCCAGCAGCTTCGGGACAGGGGTTCAGCCCCAGCATTTT. It translates to CASSFGTGVQPQHF. The J gene is TRBJ1-5, the V gene TRBV7-6, with 10 bases that match TRBD1. V was pared by 3 bases and J by 6 bases, with 2 bases of the junction left unmatched. The CDR3 spans 14 residues. Germline V gene lookup returns CDR1 SGHVS and CDR2 FNYEAQ.

The chain combines TRBV25-1 with TRBJ2-7; a possible D gene is TRBD1 (6 bases). Germline-derived CDR1 and CDR2 are MGHDK and SYGVNS. V shed 6 bases and J shed 2 bases, with 11 bases lying between them. This CDR3 region has 13 residues. The chain's CDR3 is CASRADSTYEQYF. As DNA, the CDR3 is TGTGCCAGCAGGGCGGACAGTACCTACGAGCAGTACTTC.

V gene TRBV11-2 combines with J gene TRBJ2-7; 8 bases map to TRBD1. The V gene's germline CDR1 is SGHAT and CDR2 FQNNGV. V was pared by 1 base and J by 1 base, with 6 bases of the junction left unmatched. The CDR3 loop spans 16 amino acids. The CDR3 sequence is CASSLVQGDQSYEQYF. The CDR3 nucleotides read TGTGCCAGCAGCTTAGTACAGGGGGATCAATCCTACGAGCAGTACTTC.

The chain carries TRBV27 and TRBJ2-7; 7 nucleotides match TRBD2. The CDR3 sequence is 13 residues long. V lost 10 bases to trimming and J lost 1 base; unmatched junction nucleotides: 7. Germline CDR1 is MNHEY and CDR2 is SMNVEV (reference sequence). Here the CDR3 DNA reads TGTGCCACCCGGCTAGCGGATTCCTACGAGCAGTACTTC. Translating gives CATRLADSYEQYF.

The sample holds a few counts of this clone. The sample contains more than one DNA sequence encoding this CDR3. The V call is TRBV27, the J call TRBJ2-1; 11 bases line up with TRBD2. The CDR3 has 15 amino acids. The trim removed 4 bases at V and 4 bases at J, leaving 3 bases unmatched. Germline CDR1 MNHEY, CDR2 SMNVEV (reference sequence). The CDR3 DNA sequence: TGTGCCAGCAGTTACCCTAGCGGGAGGTACAATGAGCAGTTCTTC. It encodes CASSYPSGRYNEQFF.

This chain uses TRBV9 with TRBJ1-1; D gene unclear. Germline CDR1 reads SGDLS; CDR2 reads YYNGEE. There are 13 residues in the CDR3. The germline V and J ends were trimmed by 4 bases and 6 bases, with 13 bases remaining between them. CDR3 bases: TGTGCCAGCAGCCAAGTTGGTGGCTCTGAAGCTTTCTTT. Protein sequence: CASSQVGGSEAFF.

The chain links TRBV27 to TRBJ2-5; TRBD1 matches 7 bases. This CDR3 spans 13 amino acids. Germline CDR1 is MNHEY and CDR2 is SMNVEV (reference sequence). V shed 7 bases, J shed 7 bases, and the junction held 9 bases outside the gene matches. The CDR3: CASTQTGLRTQYF. CDR3 sequence (DNA): TGTGCCAGCACCCAGACAGGGCTCAGGACCCAGTACTTC.

The chain carries TRBV30 and TRBJ1-1, with D perhaps matching TRBD1 (5 bases). V gave up 4 bases and J gave up 11 bases, with 14 bases separating them. Germline CDR1 GTSNPN, CDR2 SVGIG (reference sequence). This CDR3 is 11 amino acids long. CDR3 in amino acids: CAWTLGGRAFF. The CDR3 DNA follows: TGTGCCTGGACCCTGGGGGGTCGGGCTTTCTTT.

V and J are TRBV30 and TRBJ1-1; maybe TRBD1 (5 bases). The CDR3 runs 14 residues. V was cut by 5 bases and J by 5 bases, with 18 bases left in between. Germline V gene sequence: CDR1 GTSNPN, CDR2 SVGIG (reference sequence). The CDR3 nucleotides are TGTGCCTGGCAGATCGGACACCCGGGGACTGAAGCTTTCTTT. This encodes CAWQIGHPGTEAFF. The variable domain in full, completed from reference TRBV30 and TRBJ1-1, reads SQTIHQWPATLVQPVGSPLSLECTVEGTSNPNLYWYRQAAGRGLQLLFYSVGIGQISSEVPQNLSASRPQDRQFILSSKKLLLSDSGFYLCAWQIGHPGTEAFFGQGTRLTVV.

This clone rates as medium-sized. The chain uses TRBV7-9 and TRBJ2-3; 10 bases are shared with TRBD1. Germline assignment: CDR1 SEHNR and CDR2 FQNEAQ (reference sequence). This CDR3 has 16 amino acids. The V segment lost 5 bases and the J segment 6 bases; nucleotides outside the gene matches: 11. The CDR3 here is CASSNSGDRGLDTQYF. The CDR3 nucleotides are TGTGCCAGCAGCAATAGCGGAGACAGGGGGCTTGATACGCAGTATTTT.